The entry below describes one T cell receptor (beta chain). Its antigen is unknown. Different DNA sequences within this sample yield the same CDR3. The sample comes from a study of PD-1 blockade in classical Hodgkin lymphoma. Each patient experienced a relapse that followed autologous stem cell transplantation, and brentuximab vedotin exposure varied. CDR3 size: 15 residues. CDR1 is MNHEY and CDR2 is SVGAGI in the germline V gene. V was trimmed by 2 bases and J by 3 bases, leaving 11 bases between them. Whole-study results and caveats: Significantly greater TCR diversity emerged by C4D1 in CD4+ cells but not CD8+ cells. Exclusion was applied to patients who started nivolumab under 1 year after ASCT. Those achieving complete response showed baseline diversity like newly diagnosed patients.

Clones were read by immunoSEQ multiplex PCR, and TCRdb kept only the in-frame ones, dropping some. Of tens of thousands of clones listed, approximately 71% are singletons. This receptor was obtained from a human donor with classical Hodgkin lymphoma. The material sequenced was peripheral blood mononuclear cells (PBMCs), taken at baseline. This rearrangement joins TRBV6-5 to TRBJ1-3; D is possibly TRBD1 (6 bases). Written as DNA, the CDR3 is TGTGCCAGCAGTTACGGGGGGGCCGTTGGAAACACCATATATTTT. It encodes CASSYGGAVGNTIYF.